The 3 T cell receptor beta chains listed next were all sequenced from one sample in a study of shared clonotypes between healthy human individuals. Generated by immunoSEQ multiplex PCR, the TCRdb table keeps only in-frame clones and is missing some. The table has 1.4 million to 1.5 million clones, more than 95% seen once. The sequencing sample was made of naive CD4+ T cells sorted from blood. As to subset: CD45RA+ positively selected. The source is a man younger than 45 in good health.

The genes are TRBV29-1 and TRBJ2-1, with D possibly TRBD2 on 6 matching bases. Germline assignment: CDR1 SQVTM and CDR2 ANQGSEA. This CDR3 is built from 14 residues. Trimming stripped 3 bases from V and 2 bases from J, with 11 bases between. CDR3 region: CSVERLATYNEQFF. The CDR3, as DNA: TGCAGCGTTGAGCGGCTAGCGACCTACAATGAGCAGTTCTTC.

The rearrangement joins TRBV29-1 to TRBJ1-1, with 7 bases identical to TRBD1. The CDR3 runs to 14 residues. CDR1 and CDR2 (germline): SQVTM, ANQGSEA. The V segment lost 6 bases and the J segment 8 bases; nucleotides outside the gene matches: 15. CDR3 residues: CSVANKLRQGEAFF. CDR3 bases: TGCAGCGTCGCGAACAAACTCAGACAGGGAGAAGCTTTCTTT.

The V call is TRBV6-1, the J call TRBJ2-7; D possibly uses TRBD1 or TRBD2 (5 bases each). CDR1 MNHNS and CDR2 SASEGT come from the germline V gene. The germline V and J ends were trimmed by 3 bases and 9 bases, with 21 bases remaining between them. CDR3 length equals 15 residues. CDR3 nucleotides: TGTGCCAGCAGTGAGGGGACCACCCTGGGATTTGGGCAGTACTTC. Amino acids: CASSEGTTLGFGQYF.